This passage covers 23 T cell receptor beta chains from one sample sequenced in a study of CD8 T cells in ankylosing spondylitis. Study-wide points: Among TCR beta sequences, a motif of eight or nine highly homologous variants appeared characteristic of ankylosing spondylitis blood.

One entry per CDR3 protein, called by TCRdb with MiXCR from the 5' RACE reads. There are some 840,000 distinct CDR3 sequences in the sample; 12% occur only once, and 0.45% to 0.6% lies in the top ten. Their recognized antigens are unknown. The sequencing input was blood, either unsorted or a sorted T cell fraction (not recorded which). These receptors all come from a male donor with ankylosing spondylitis.

The rearrangement uses TRBV18 and TRBJ1-4; 8 nucleotides agree with TRBD1. There are 15 residues in the CDR3. V shed 2 bases, J shed 8 bases, and the junction held 7 bases outside the gene matches. Germline assignment: CDR1 KGHSH and CDR2 LQKENI. DNA of the CDR3: TGTGCCAGCTCACCAGACAGGGGCGCGCCCGAAAAACTGTTTTTT. Translation: CASSPDRGAPEKLFF.

There are many counts of this clonotype. Written as DNA, the CDR3 is TGCGCCAGCAGCCAAGGGACATTATATTCACCCCTCCACTTT. Protein: CASSQGTLYSPLHF. The V call is TRBV4-3, the J call TRBJ1-6; TRBD1 might be the D (5 bases). This CDR3 region has 14 residues. Germline CDR1 and CDR2: LGHNA and YSLEER. The V end lost 1 base, the J end lost 8 bases, and 9 bases lay between the germline ends.

The chain uses TRBV20-1 and TRBJ1-1; the D gene is possibly TRBD1 (5 bases). The CDR3 has 13 residues. Germline V gene lookup returns CDR1 DFQATT and CDR2 SNEGSKA (reference sequence). The ends were cut back, 6 bases at V and 8 bases at J, with 19 bases in the middle. The CDR3 region has the DNA TGCAGTGCCCCGGGGAGAGGGGTTCGGGAAGCTTTCTTT. Translating it yields CSAPGRGVREAFF.

V and J are TRBV28 and TRBJ2-5, with D unclear. CDR3 size: 12 residues. CDR1 and CDR2 from the germline V gene are MDHEN and SYDVKM. V was clipped by 6 bases and J by 5 bases, with 10 bases between them. For the CDR3, the DNA is TGTGCCAGCAGATCCTCGGAGGAGACCCAGTACTTC. Residues: CASRSSEETQYF.

CDR3 residues: CSAASGLGRSSYNEQFF. As DNA, the CDR3 is TGCAGTGCTGCCTCCGGGTTAGGTAGGAGCTCCTACAATGAGCAGTTCTTC. The chain uses TRBV20-1 and TRBJ2-1, with no clear D. V lost 5 bases, J lost 0 bases, and 20 bases lay in between. The CDR3 has 17 residues. Germline CDR1 reads DFQATT; CDR2 reads SNEGSKA (reference sequence).

In this sample, this clonotype turned up a few times. The V call is TRBV20-1, the J call TRBJ2-3; TRBD2 is a possible D gene (6 bases). Germline CDR1 DFQATT, CDR2 SNEGSKA (reference sequence). Trimming shortened V by 4 bases and J by 3 bases, and 20 bases separated the two germline ends. There are 16 residues in the CDR3. The CDR3 sequence: CSANYRDGGLTDTQYF. CDR3 sequence (DNA): TGCAGTGCTAATTACCGGGACGGAGGGTTAACAGATACGCAGTATTTT.

CDR3 sequence: CASTTAYNEQFF. CDR3 nucleotides: TGTGCCAGCACCACAGCGTACAATGAGCAGTTCTTC. The rearrangement joins TRBV6-6 to TRBJ2-1; no clear D. Germline V gene sequence: CDR1 MNHNY, CDR2 SVGAGI (reference sequence). The CDR3 contains 12 residues. Trimming stripped 7 bases from V and 4 bases from J, with 8 bases between.

There are a few counts of this clonotype. The chain links TRBV7-2 to TRBJ2-3; 7 bases are a match to TRBD1. The CDR3 loop spans 15 amino acids. V shed 5 bases, J shed 2 bases, and the junction held 7 bases outside the gene matches. Germline CDR1 is SGHTA and CDR2 is FQGNSA. The chain's CDR3 is CASSRQGPNTDTQYF. The CDR3 nucleotides are TGTGCCAGCAGCCGACAGGGCCCCAACACAGATACGCAGTATTTT.

The chain recombines TRBV29-1 with TRBJ2-3, with TRBD2 matching 11 bases. Germline V gene data show CDR1 as SQVTM and CDR2 as ANQGSEA. The CDR3 length is 13 residues. The V segment lost 6 bases and the J segment 6 bases; nucleotides outside the gene matches: 5. The CDR3 region is CSVLAGGQDTQYF. The CDR3 DNA sequence: TGCAGCGTGTTAGCGGGGGGGCAGGATACGCAGTATTTT.

The rearrangement uses TRBV7-2 and TRBJ2-3, with D uncertain. The germline V gene has CDR1 SGHTA and CDR2 FQGNSA. The length of the CDR3 is 13 residues. V was pared by 6 bases and J by 1 base, with 8 bases between. CDR3 region: CASRYTGTDTQYF. The CDR3 region has the DNA TGTGCCAGCAGATATACAGGCACAGATACGCAGTATTTT.

This clonotype was observed a few times. V is TRBV5-1 and J is TRBJ2-2; tentatively, D is TRBD1 (6 bases). CDR3 length: 15 amino acids. Germline lookup yields CDR1 SGHRS and CDR2 YFSETQ. Trimming shortened V by 7 bases and J by 2 bases, and 15 bases separated the two germline ends. In nucleotides, the CDR3 is TGCGCCAGCCAGACAGGTCCGATAAACACCGGGGAGCTGTTTTTT. It codes for CASQTGPINTGELFF.

This clonotype was found a few times. The chain employs TRBV10-3 and TRBJ2-5; TRBD2 aligns across 9 bases. This CDR3 region has 17 residues. Germline trimming cut 4 bases from V and 0 bases from J; bases unmatched to any gene: 9. The germline gives CDR1 ENHRY, CDR2 SYGVKD. In DNA, the CDR3 is TGTGCCATCAGTGTGTTAGCGGGAGATACGTACCAAGAGACCCAGTACTTC. Amino acid sequence: CAISVLAGDTYQETQYF.

This clonotype was found a few times. This sequence joins TRBV7-2 and TRBJ1-1; D remains unclear. CDR3 length: 15 amino acids. Trimming cost V 4 bases and J 4 bases, with 16 bases left between them. Germline V CDR1 and CDR2: SGHTA, FQGNSA. CDR3 nucleotide sequence: TGTGCCAGCAGCTGGAGTGGGAGCGCGGTCACTGAAGCTTTCTTT. Its translation: CASSWSGSAVTEAFF.

Many counts were recorded for this clonotype. This chain links TRBV12-3 or TRBV12-4 with TRBJ1-1, with TRBD1 identical over 7 bases. This CDR3 is built from 14 residues. After removal of 4 bases from V and 3 bases from J, the junction contained 5 bases not matched to a gene. CDR3 bases: TGTGCCAGCAGTTGGGATACAGGGGACACTGAAGCTTTCTTT. Translation: CASSWDTGDTEAFF.

The chain carries TRBV28 and TRBJ1-5; D remains ambiguous. V gave up 7 bases and J gave up 3 bases, with 13 bases separating them. The CDR3 length is 14 residues. CDR1 and CDR2 (germline): MDHEN, SYDVKM. CDR3 coding DNA: TGTGCCAGCACTCCTGCTAGCCTCAATCAGCCCCAGCATTTT. Translated, it gives CASTPASLNQPQHF.

V is TRBV7-3 and J is TRBJ1-2; 7 bases are shared with TRBD1. The CDR3 runs 15 residues. The V segment lost 2 bases and the J segment 6 bases; nucleotides outside the gene matches: 9. Germline assignment: CDR1 SGHTA and CDR2 FQGTGA. The CDR3 DNA reads as TGTGCCAGCAGCTTAGATCAGACAGGGTCGGATGGCTACACCTTC. Translated, it gives CASSLDQTGSDGYTF.

This clonotype was recorded many times. The chain links TRBV6-5 to TRBJ2-6, with D tentatively TRBD1 (5 bases). In germline, CDR1 is MNHEY, CDR2 SVGAGI. V dropped 1 base and J dropped 4 bases, with 11 bases sitting between them. The CDR3 runs 16 residues. The CDR3 spells CASSYWGERGANVLTF. The DNA of the CDR3 is TGTGCCAGCAGTTACTGGGGCGAACGGGGGGCCAACGTCCTGACTTTC.

The CDR3 reads CASSFLAGRRDGQFF. For the CDR3, the DNA is TGTGCCAGCAGCTTTCTAGCGGGGCGACGGGACGGGCAGTTCTTC. V gene TRBV5-6 combines with J gene TRBJ2-1; TRBD2 matches at 9 bases. V dropped 2 bases and J dropped 12; count of bases not matched to a gene: 12. The V gene's germline CDR1 is SGHDT and CDR2 YYEEEE. The CDR3 consists of 15 residues. The full variable domain, completed using reference TRBV5-6 and TRBJ2-1, is DAGVTQSPTHLIKTRGQQVTLRCSPKSGHDTVSWYQQALGQGPQFIFQYYEEEERQRGNFPDRFSGHQFPNYSSELNVNALLLGDSALYLCASSFLAGRRDGQFFGPGTRLTVL.

This clonotype was observed many times. The gene calls are TRBV12-3 or TRBV12-4 and TRBJ2-2; 12 bases map to TRBD1. V lost 7 bases to trimming and J lost 0 bases; unmatched junction nucleotides: 6. This CDR3 has 17 amino acids. This chain's CDR3 is CASTPGQGASNTGELFF. CDR3 nucleotides: TGTGCCAGCACTCCGGGACAGGGGGCTTCGAACACCGGGGAGCTGTTTTTT.

This clonotype has a count of ten or more. The chain carries TRBV20-1 and TRBJ2-7; D call uncertain. Germline CDR1 is DFQATT and CDR2 is SNEGSKA (reference sequence). This CDR3 has 12 residues. V shed 6 bases and J shed 6 bases, with 15 bases lying between them. Here the CDR3 DNA reads TGCAGTGCAATGGGCAAGGGCCGCGAGCAGTACTTC. Translated: CSAMGKGREQYF.

This clonotype turned up a few times. The rearrangement links TRBV9 to TRBJ2-2, with D possibly being TRBD2 (6 bases). The CDR3 contains 15 residues. The V end lost 2 bases, the J end lost 5 bases, and 13 bases lay between the germline ends. The germline V gene has CDR1 SGDLS and CDR2 YYNGEE. The CDR3 region has the DNA TGTGCCAGCAGCGTTTCCGGGAGAGTTACCGGGGAGCTGTTTTTT. Encoded protein: CASSVSGRVTGELFF.

This clonotype was counted only a few times. The genes are TRBV20-1 and TRBJ2-1, with TRBD2 identical over 8 bases. J gave up 8 bases and V 3 bases, and 9 bases lay outside the gene matches. Germline-derived CDR1 and CDR2 are DFQATT and SNEGSKA (reference sequence). CDR3 length: 14 amino acids. CDR3 bases: TGCAGTGCTAGTTACGGGAGGGCCGGGGATGAGCAGTTCTTC. Protein product: CSASYGRAGDEQFF.

This clonotype was observed a few times. The CDR3 spells CASSLVWADTQYF. For the CDR3, the DNA is TGTGCCAGCAGCTTAGTATGGGCGGATACGCAGTATTTT. The chain has TRBV7-2 and TRBJ2-3; the D is unclear. The CDR3 length is 13 residues. Trimming stripped 1 base from V and 6 bases from J, with 8 bases between. Looked up from germline, CDR1 is SGHTA and CDR2 is FQGNSA.